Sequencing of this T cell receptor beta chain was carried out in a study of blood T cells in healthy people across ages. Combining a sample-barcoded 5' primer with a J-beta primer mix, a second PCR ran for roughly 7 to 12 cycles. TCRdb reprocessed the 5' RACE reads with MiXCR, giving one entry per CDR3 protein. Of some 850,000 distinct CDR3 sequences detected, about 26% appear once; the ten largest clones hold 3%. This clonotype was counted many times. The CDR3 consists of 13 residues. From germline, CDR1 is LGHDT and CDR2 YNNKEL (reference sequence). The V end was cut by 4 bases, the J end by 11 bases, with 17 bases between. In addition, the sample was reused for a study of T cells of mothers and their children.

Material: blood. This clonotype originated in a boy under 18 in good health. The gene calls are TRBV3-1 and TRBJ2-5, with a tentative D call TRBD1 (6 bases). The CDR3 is CASSPRGQSDQYF. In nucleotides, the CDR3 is TGTGCCAGCAGCCCCCGCGGACAGTCAGATCAGTACTTC.